This T cell receptor beta chain was sequenced in a study of CD8 T cells in Susac syndrome. This CDR3 is 15 amino acids long. V was shortened by 0 bases and J by 2 bases, with 10 bases between the two germline ends. In germline, CDR1 is LNHNV, CDR2 YYDKDF (reference sequence). RNA amounts of about 0.45 to 1 ug underwent reverse transcription with random hexamers. One entry per CDR3 protein, called by TCRdb with MiXCR from the immunoSEQ multiplex PCR reads. The profile covers fewer than 200,000 distinct CDR3 sequences, with approximately 95% appearing a single time and 0.15% to 0.2% taken by the ten largest.

The TCR comes from a human donor with multiple sclerosis. Sequenced sample: CD8+ T cells from PBMCs. The chain couples TRBV15 to TRBJ1-2; D call uncertain. This chain's CDR3 is CATSRESTGNYGYTF. DNA for the CDR3: TGTGCCACCAGCAGAGAATCGACGGGGAACTATGGCTACACCTTC.